This T cell receptor (beta chain) was found in a study of cytomegalovirus exposure and HLA in healthy donors. The primer mix had 60 Vbeta and 13 Jbeta primers. Sequencing used immunoSEQ multiplex PCR; TCRdb keeps in-frame clones, though not all of them. The sample comprises about 200,000 clones, 75% to 85% of which are singletons, and 11% to 15% rests with the top ten. As to this clone: What it recognizes is unknown.

The CDR3 extends over 13 amino acids. Trimming took 6 bases from V and 8 from J; bases not matched to a gene: 7. Germline V gene lookup returns CDR1 SGHRS and CDR2 YFSETQ. General study points: Among immune exposure information, only CMV serostatus was available. An ancestry cluster, one associated with Asian ancestry, reportedly showed fewer N-insertions than the approximately 670-donor mean in a later analysis. DRB1 showed the most TCR associations and HLA-C the fewest in a later analysis, as rates varied by HLA locus.

Sequencing was done on a sample of PBMCs. This chain links TRBV5-1 with TRBJ2-1, with 8 bases matching TRBD2. This receptor was obtained from a woman aged 30 to 39 in good health and CMV-seropositive. Here the CDR3 reads CASTAGGRDEQFF. The CDR3 bases are TGCGCCAGCACTGCGGGGGGCCGGGATGAGCAGTTCTTC.